These 30 T cell receptor beta chains were sequenced from one sample in a study of blood T cells in healthy people across ages. Using a J-beta primer mix together with a sample-barcoded 5' primer, a second PCR was run for roughly 6 to 11 cycles. TCRdb analysed the 5' RACE reads with MiXCR anew, one entry per CDR3 protein. Of about 1 million distinct CDR3 sequences in the sample, 40% to 55% were seen once. The source material was blood. These receptors all come from a woman in her sixties or seventies in good health.

The chain combines TRBV6-6 with TRBJ2-5; tentative D call: TRBD2 (6 bases). Trimming removed 5 bases from V and 10 bases from J, with 23 bases in between. Germline CDR1 is MNHNY and CDR2 is SVGAGI (reference sequence). The CDR3 has 15 amino acids. The CDR3: CASSNLAPSQSGQYF. CDR3 in DNA: TGTGCCAGCAGTAACCTAGCGCCCTCCCAATCGGGCCAGTACTTC.

The chain recombines TRBV27 with TRBJ2-5; D is unresolved. Near its end, the DNA agrees better with TRBJ2-7, so the J call may be wrong. Germline V lookup: CDR1 MNHEY, CDR2 SMNVEV (reference sequence). The CDR3 extends over 14 amino acids. The CDR3 sequence is CASRAVGQTYEQYF. CDR3 bases: TGTGCCAGCAGGGCCGTCGGGCAGACCTACGAGCAGTACTTC.

J is TRBJ1-5 and V is TRBV7-2; D perhaps matches TRBD1 (5 bases). The germline V gene has CDR1 SGHTA and CDR2 FQGNSA. Trimming cost V 5 bases and J 4 bases, with 18 bases left between them. The CDR3 runs to 16 residues. The CDR3 region has the DNA TGTGCCAGCAGCCCAGGGATACCCTGGGATAATCAGCCCCAGCATTTT. This codes for CASSPGIPWDNQPQHF.

This chain uses TRBV29-1 with TRBJ1-1, with D possibly matching TRBD1 (6 bases). The CDR3 runs 12 residues. Germline lookup yields CDR1 SQVTM and CDR2 ANQGSEA. V lost 7 bases, J lost 0 bases, and 9 bases lay in between. The CDR3 DNA reads as TGCAGCGCGGACAGAATGAACACTGAAGCTTTCTTT. Translation gives CSADRMNTEAFF.

The chain links TRBV5-5 to TRBJ1-2; TRBD1 agrees at 8 bases. Germline CDR1 is SGHKS and CDR2 is YYEKEE (reference sequence). Germline trimming cut 3 bases from V and 6 bases from J; bases unmatched to any gene: 7. The CDR3 has 14 amino acids. The CDR3: CASSSTGVLDGYTF. The CDR3 bases are TGTGCCAGCAGCTCGACAGGGGTTCTCGATGGCTACACCTTC.

This clonotype occurred a few times. The V call is TRBV6-5, the J call TRBJ2-4; tentative D call: TRBD1 (6 bases). Germline V gene lookup returns CDR1 MNHEY and CDR2 SVGAGI. V was cut by 4 bases and J by 10 bases, with 20 bases left in between. The CDR3 extends over 15 amino acids. The CDR3 here is CASSSTGNPGRIQYF. In DNA, the CDR3 is TGTGCCAGCAGTTCTACAGGGAACCCAGGTCGGATTCAGTACTTC.

This clonotype was counted only a few times. V usage is TRBV5-1 and J usage is TRBJ1-5; a possible D gene is TRBD1 (5 bases). This CDR3 spans 15 amino acids. From germline, CDR1 is SGHRS and CDR2 YFSETQ. V shed 0 bases and J shed 1 base, with 8 bases lying between them. The CDR3, as DNA: TGCGCCAGCAGCTTGGATGGGGGAAGCAATCAGCCCCAGCATTTT. Protein product: CASSLDGGSNQPQHF.

This clonotype has only a few counts. V is TRBV4-1 and J is TRBJ1-6; the D is unclear. CDR3 length: 15 amino acids. V lost 1 base and J 5 bases, leaving 9 bases between the germline ends. Germline V gene data show CDR1 as MGHRA and CDR2 as YSYEKL. This chain's CDR3 is CASSQGTADNSPLHF. The CDR3 bases are TGCGCCAGCAGCCAAGGGACCGCCGATAATTCACCCCTCCACTTT.

This clonotype was counted a few times. The rearrangement links TRBV24-1 to TRBJ2-3; TRBD2 is a possible D gene (6 bases). The CDR3 has 15 amino acids. V shed 5 bases and J shed 2 bases, with 13 bases lying between them. Germline CDR1 reads KGHDR; CDR2 reads SFDVKD. In nucleotides, the CDR3 is TGTGCCACCAGTGGATTAGCGGACCTCACAGATACGCAGTATTTT. This sequence encodes CATSGLADLTDTQYF.

J is TRBJ2-5 and V is TRBV20-1, with D perhaps given as TRBD1 or TRBD2 (6 bases each). The ends were cut back, 0 bases at V and 4 bases at J, with 12 bases in the middle. Germline V gene lookup returns CDR1 DFQATT and CDR2 SNEGSKA (reference sequence). CDR3 length: 14 amino acids. CDR3 nucleotides: TGCAGTGCTAGAGATGGGGGGCGGCTAGAGACCCAGTACTTC. Its translation is CSARDGGRLETQYF.

V usage is TRBV5-1 and J usage is TRBJ2-7; 11 positions agree with TRBD2. Germline V gives CDR1 SGHRS, CDR2 YFSETQ. The CDR3 contains 18 residues. Losses at the gene ends were 4 bases for V and 2 bases for J; bases not matched to a gene: 14. The CDR3 bases are TGCGCCAGCAGCCCGTCTGGGGTAGCGGGAGGGCTCCCCTACGAGCAGTACTTC. It codes for CASSPSGVAGGLPYEQYF.

The chain carries TRBV6-2 or TRBV6-3 and TRBJ2-4, with 10 bases aligning to TRBD2. The V segment lost 5 bases and the J segment 15 bases; nucleotides outside the gene matches: 10. The CDR3 length is 13 residues. Germline-derived CDR1 and CDR2 are MNHEY and SVGEGT. CDR3 in amino acids: CASSDASGSQLYF. The CDR3 DNA reads as TGTGCCAGCAGTGACGCTAGCGGGAGTCAACTGTACTTC.

This clonotype has only a few counts. This chain connects TRBV20-1 to TRBJ1-5, with D possibly being TRBD1 (6 bases). CDR1 is DFQATT, CDR2 SNEGSKA, per germline (reference sequence). The V end lost 5 bases, the J end lost 7 bases, and 21 bases lay between the germline ends. The CDR3 is 15 residues long. The CDR3 sequence is CSARPRTRGEQPQHF. The CDR3 region has the DNA TGCAGTGCTCGACCGAGGACAAGGGGGGAGCAGCCCCAGCATTTT.

The chain uses TRBV6-5 and TRBJ2-5; D unresolved. The CDR3 is 17 amino acids. Germline V gene data show CDR1 as MNHEY and CDR2 as SVGAGI. Trimming took off 0 bases at V and 5 bases at J, with 19 bases between the two ends. The CDR3 loop reads CASSYSIAGTGSETQYF. In DNA, the CDR3 is TGTGCCAGCAGTTACTCCATAGCAGGCACCGGGTCGGAGACCCAGTACTTC.

The V call is TRBV28, the J call TRBJ2-5; 7 bases align to TRBD2. Germline CDR1 and CDR2: MDHEN and SYDVKM. The CDR3 is made up of 14 amino acids. V trimming: 6 bases; J trimming: 11 bases; junction bases outside the gene matches: 15. CDR3 DNA sequence: TGTGCCAGCAGAAGGCTAGCGGAGTACAATGAGCAGTACTTC. Its protein product is CASRRLAEYNEQYF.

The CDR3 region is CASSPVGDTYEQYF. The CDR3 nucleotides read TGCGCCAGCAGCCCGGTAGGGGATACCTACGAGCAGTACTTC. The chain recombines TRBV5-1 with TRBJ2-7, with D possibly being TRBD1 (5 bases). Deletions cut 4 bases from V and 2 bases from J, with 13 bases between. CDR1 is SGHRS, CDR2 YFSETQ, per germline. The CDR3 is made up of 14 amino acids.

The rearrangement uses TRBV15 and TRBJ2-1, with 7 bases fitting TRBD2. The CDR3 is 14 residues long. Germline loops: CDR1 LNHNV, CDR2 YYDKDF (reference sequence). Trimming took 2 bases from V and 6 from J; bases not matched to a gene: 4. CDR3 sequence (DNA): TGTGCCACCAGCAGAAAGTCTAGCGGCAATGAGCAGTTCTTC. Translated: CATSRKSSGNEQFF.

This clonotype was found once. The rearrangement links TRBV18 to TRBJ2-4; D not certain. The better agreement between TRBJ2-7 and the DNA end casts doubt on the J call. The CDR3 covers 16 residues. The germline V gene has CDR1 KGHSH and CDR2 LQKENI. The DNA for the CDR3 is TGTGCCAGCTCACCCCCCTACGCCCGTAGTTCCTACGAGCAGTACTTC. Its protein product is CASSPPYARSSYEQYF.

The V gene is TRBV27, the J gene TRBJ1-5; maybe TRBD1 (6 bases). Trimming took off 3 bases at V and 7 bases at J, with 13 bases between the two ends. The CDR3 length is 14 residues. Germline assignment: CDR1 MNHEY and CDR2 SMNVEV (reference sequence). This chain's CDR3 is CASSFQGQAQPQHF. In nucleotides, the CDR3 is TGTGCCAGCAGTTTCCAGGGACAAGCACAGCCCCAGCATTTT.

The rearrangement uses TRBV12-3 or TRBV12-4 and TRBJ2-3; TRBD2 agrees at 13 bases. The CDR3 totals 14 residues. This chain's CDR3 is CSCRTSGRTDTQYF. Here the CDR3 DNA reads TGTTCATGTCGGACTAGCGGGAGAACAGATACGCAGTATTTT.

This clonotype was recorded at least ten times. The chain combines TRBV7-2 with TRBJ2-3; D is unclear. The V end lost 2 bases, the J end lost 5 bases, and 5 bases lay between the germline ends. Germline V CDR1 and CDR2: SGHTA, FQGNSA. The CDR3 has 12 amino acids. The CDR3 sequence is CASSLSRDTQYF. The CDR3 DNA reads TGTGCCAGCAGCTTATCACGAGATACGCAGTATTTT.

The genes are TRBV5-1 and TRBJ2-7, with 9 bases aligning to TRBD1. V shed 3 bases and J 3 bases; nucleotides not matched to a gene: 4. CDR1 and CDR2 (germline): SGHRS, YFSETQ. This CDR3 has 14 amino acids. CDR3 amino acids: CASSWDRDLYEQYF. CDR3 bases: TGCGCCAGCAGCTGGGACAGGGACCTCTACGAGCAGTACTTC.

The chain joins TRBV20-1 to TRBJ2-5, with 7 bases fitting TRBD2. The CDR3 has 13 amino acids. Germline assignment: CDR1 DFQATT and CDR2 SNEGSKA (reference sequence). J lost 11 bases, V lost 8 bases, and 17 bases had no gene match. Written as DNA, the CDR3 is TGCAGTACCAGGAGGGCCAAGTTCGGGGGGCAGTACTTC. It codes for CSTRRAKFGGQYF.

This sequence joins TRBV5-1 and TRBJ2-7; D is undetermined. Trimming cost V 6 bases and J 6 bases, with 13 bases left between them. The CDR3 has 12 amino acids. Germline values: CDR1 SGHRS, CDR2 YFSETQ. CDR3: CASTAGFGEQYF. CDR3 bases: TGCGCCAGCACCGCCGGATTTGGCGAGCAGTACTTC.

The V and J genes are TRBV29-1 and TRBJ2-7; D is uncertain. Looked up from germline, CDR1 is SQVTM and CDR2 is ANQGSEA. V was shortened by 4 bases and J by 5 bases, with 9 bases between the two germline ends. The CDR3 has 11 amino acids. The CDR3 spells CSVGHINEQYF. Written as DNA, the CDR3 is TGCAGCGTTGGACATATAAACGAGCAGTACTTC.

The genes are TRBV6-1 and TRBJ2-6; the D gene is possibly TRBD1 (7 bases). This CDR3 has 17 amino acids. V lost 0 bases to trimming and J lost 1 base, with 10 bases between them. Germline V CDR1 and CDR2: MNHNS, SASEGT. CDR3 sequence: CASSEAPGGSGANVLTF. CDR3 sequence (DNA): TGTGCCAGCAGTGAAGCACCAGGGGGGTCTGGGGCCAACGTCCTGACTTTC.

This sequence joins TRBV7-9 and TRBJ1-2; D call uncertain. V lost 5 bases and J lost 8, with 15 bases in between. This CDR3 spans 13 amino acids. Germline lookup yields CDR1 SEHNR and CDR2 FQNEAQ (reference sequence). CDR3 nucleotides: TGTGCCAGCAGCCCGACCGCCGAATGGGGCTACACCTTC. It encodes CASSPTAEWGYTF.

This clonotype occurred many times. CDR3 protein: CASSGTGYDYGYTF. CDR3 DNA: TGTGCCAGCAGCGGTACAGGGTATGACTATGGCTACACCTTC. J is TRBJ1-2 and V is TRBV9; D might be TRBD1 (6 bases). Germline V gene lookup returns CDR1 SGDLS and CDR2 YYNGEE. CDR3 length: 14 residues. V gave up 3 bases and J gave up 3 bases, with 12 bases separating them.

V gene TRBV15 combines with J gene TRBJ2-1; unclear D gene. CDR1 and CDR2 from the germline V gene are LNHNV and YYDKDF (reference sequence). The CDR3 has 16 residues. V shed 1 base and J shed 5 bases, with 15 bases lying between them. As DNA, the CDR3 is TGTGCCACCAGCAGAGCCCCCAACGTGAGGCACAATGAGCAGTTCTTC. Translation: CATSRAPNVRHNEQFF.

J is TRBJ2-7 and V is TRBV5-1; TRBD2 matches at 11 bases. V lost 4 bases to trimming and J lost 2 bases; unmatched junction nucleotides: 8. Looked up from germline, CDR1 is SGHRS and CDR2 is YFSETQ. This CDR3 has 16 residues. Here the CDR3 reads CASSPSTSGIAYEQYF. The CDR3 coding sequence is TGCGCCAGCAGCCCGTCGACTAGCGGGATAGCCTACGAGCAGTACTTC. Full variable domain (missing parts from reference TRBV5-1 and TRBJ2-7): KAGVTQTPRYLIKTRGQQVTLSCSPISGHRSVSWYQQTPGQGLQFLFEYFSETQRNKGNFPGRFSGRQFSNSRSEMNVSTLELGDSALYLCASSPSTSGIAYEQYFGPGTRLTVT.